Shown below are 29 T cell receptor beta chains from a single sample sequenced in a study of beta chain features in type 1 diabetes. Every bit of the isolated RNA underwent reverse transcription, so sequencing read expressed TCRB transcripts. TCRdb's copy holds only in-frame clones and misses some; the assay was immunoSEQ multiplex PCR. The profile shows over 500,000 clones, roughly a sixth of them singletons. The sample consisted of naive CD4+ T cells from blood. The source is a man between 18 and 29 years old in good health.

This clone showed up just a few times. CDR3 residues: CASSLGQGSGYTF. The DNA of the CDR3 is TGTGCCAGCAGTTTAGGACAGGGTAGTGGCTACACCTTC. The chain carries TRBV28 and TRBJ1-2; 8 positions agree with TRBD1. V was clipped by 2 bases and J by 7 bases; unmatched bases: 3. The CDR3 has 13 residues. Germline V gene data show CDR1 as MDHEN and CDR2 as SYDVKM.

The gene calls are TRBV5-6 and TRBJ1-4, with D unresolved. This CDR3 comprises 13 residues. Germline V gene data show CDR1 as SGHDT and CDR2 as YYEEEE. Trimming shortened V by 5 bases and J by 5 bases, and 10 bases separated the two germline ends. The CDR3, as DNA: TGTGCCAGCAGACGTGATATCAATGAAAAACTGTTTTTT. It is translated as CASRRDINEKLFF.

This CDR3 reads CASSLDLGRGNEQFF. The DNA of the CDR3 is TGTGCCAGCAGCTTAGATTTAGGGAGGGGCAATGAGCAGTTCTTC. The J gene is TRBJ2-1, the V gene TRBV11-2, with TRBD2 matching 7 bases. The CDR3 consists of 15 residues. Losses at the gene ends were 0 bases for V and 6 bases for J; bases not matched to a gene: 5. The germline CDR1 and CDR2 sequences are SGHAT and FQNNGV.

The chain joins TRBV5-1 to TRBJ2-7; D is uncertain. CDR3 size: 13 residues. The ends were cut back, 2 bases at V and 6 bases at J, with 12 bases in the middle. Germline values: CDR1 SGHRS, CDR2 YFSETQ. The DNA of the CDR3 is TGCGCCAGCAGCTTAAATACTAAAGGCGAGCAGTACTTC. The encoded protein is CASSLNTKGEQYF.

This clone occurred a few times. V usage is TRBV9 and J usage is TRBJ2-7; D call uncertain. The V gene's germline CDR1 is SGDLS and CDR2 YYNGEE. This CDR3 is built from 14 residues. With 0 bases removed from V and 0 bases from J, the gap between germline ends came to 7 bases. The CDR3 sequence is CASSVDPRSYEQYF. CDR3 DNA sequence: TGTGCCAGCAGCGTAGATCCACGCTCCTACGAGCAGTACTTC.

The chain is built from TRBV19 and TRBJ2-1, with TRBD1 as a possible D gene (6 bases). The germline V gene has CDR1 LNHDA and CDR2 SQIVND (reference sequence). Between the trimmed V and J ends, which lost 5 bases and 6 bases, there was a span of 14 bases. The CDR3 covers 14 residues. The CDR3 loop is CASSATGRSNEQFF. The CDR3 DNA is TGTGCCAGTAGTGCCACAGGGAGAAGCAATGAGCAGTTCTTC.

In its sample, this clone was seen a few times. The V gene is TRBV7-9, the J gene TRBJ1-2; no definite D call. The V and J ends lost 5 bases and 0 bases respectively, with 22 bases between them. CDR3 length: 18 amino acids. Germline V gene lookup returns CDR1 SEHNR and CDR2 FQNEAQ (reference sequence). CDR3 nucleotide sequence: TGTGCCAGCAGCCCAAGGAGGTCCACCACCTTAGCTAACTATGGCTACACCTTC. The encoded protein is CASSPRRSTTLANYGYTF.

The CDR3 DNA is TGTGCCAGCAGTGGAGACAGGGTGGCCTACGAGCAGTACTTC. Translated, it gives CASSGDRVAYEQYF. This chain links TRBV2 with TRBJ2-7; TRBD1 matches at 7 bases. Germline-derived CDR1 and CDR2 are SNHLY and FYNNEI. This CDR3 has 14 amino acids. J was trimmed by 2 bases and V by 4 bases; bases with no gene match: 5.

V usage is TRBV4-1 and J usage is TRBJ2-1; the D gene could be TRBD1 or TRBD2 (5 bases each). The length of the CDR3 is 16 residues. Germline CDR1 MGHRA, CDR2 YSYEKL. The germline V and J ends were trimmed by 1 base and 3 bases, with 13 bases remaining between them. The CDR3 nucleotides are TGCGCCAGCAGCCAAGTCGGGGCGCTGGGCTACAATGAGCAGTTCTTC. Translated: CASSQVGALGYNEQFF.

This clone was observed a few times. CDR3 in DNA: TGTGCCAGCAGCCCGGGACAGGGACTCCAAGAGACCCAGTACTTC. Translated: CASSPGQGLQETQYF. J is TRBJ2-5 and V is TRBV7-9, with 9 bases matching TRBD1. The CDR3 has 15 residues. Unmatched junction bases numbered 5, after V lost 5 bases and J lost 1 base. The germline V gene has CDR1 SEHNR and CDR2 FQNEAQ (reference sequence). Full variable domain (missing parts from reference TRBV7-9 and TRBJ2-5): DTGVSQNPRHKITKRGQNVTFRCDPISEHNRLYWYRQTLGQGPEFLTYFQNEAQLEKSRLLSDRFSAERPKGSFSTLEIQRTEQGDSAMYLCASSPGQGLQETQYFGPGTRLLVL.

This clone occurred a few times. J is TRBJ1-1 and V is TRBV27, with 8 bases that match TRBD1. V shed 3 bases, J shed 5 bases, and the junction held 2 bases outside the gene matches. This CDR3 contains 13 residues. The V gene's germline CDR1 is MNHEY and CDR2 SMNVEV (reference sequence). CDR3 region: CASSFTGGTEAFF. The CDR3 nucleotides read TGTGCCAGCAGTTTCACAGGGGGAACTGAAGCTTTCTTT.

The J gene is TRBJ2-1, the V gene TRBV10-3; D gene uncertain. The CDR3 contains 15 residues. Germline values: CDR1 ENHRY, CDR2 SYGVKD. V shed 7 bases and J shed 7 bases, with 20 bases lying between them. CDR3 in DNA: TGTGCCATCAATGGAAAGGCCACATTCATTAATGAGCAGTTCTTC. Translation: CAINGKATFINEQFF.

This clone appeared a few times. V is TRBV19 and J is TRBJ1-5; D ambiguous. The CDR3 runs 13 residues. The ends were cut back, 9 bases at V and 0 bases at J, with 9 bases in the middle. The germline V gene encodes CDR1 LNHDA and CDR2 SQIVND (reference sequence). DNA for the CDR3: TGTGCCAGCCAACGGGTTAGCAATCAGCCCCAGCATTTT. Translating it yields CASQRVSNQPQHF.

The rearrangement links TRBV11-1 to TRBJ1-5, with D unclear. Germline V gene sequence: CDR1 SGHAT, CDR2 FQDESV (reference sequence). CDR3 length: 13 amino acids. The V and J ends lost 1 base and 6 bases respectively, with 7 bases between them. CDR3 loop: CASSLGDTQPQHF. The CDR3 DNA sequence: TGTGCCAGCAGCTTAGGAGACACTCAGCCCCAGCATTTT.

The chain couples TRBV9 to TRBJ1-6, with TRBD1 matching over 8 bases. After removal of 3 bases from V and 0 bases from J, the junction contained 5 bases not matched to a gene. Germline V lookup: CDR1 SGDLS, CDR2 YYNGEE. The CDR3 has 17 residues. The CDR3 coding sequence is TGTGCCAGCAGCGCCAGACAGGGGAGCTCCTATAATTCACCCCTCCACTTT. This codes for CASSARQGSSYNSPLHF.

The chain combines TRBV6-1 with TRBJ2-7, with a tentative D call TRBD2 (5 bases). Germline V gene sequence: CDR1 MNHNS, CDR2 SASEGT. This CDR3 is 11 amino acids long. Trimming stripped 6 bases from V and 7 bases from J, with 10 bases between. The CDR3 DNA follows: TGTGCCAGCAGCGGGATGGGGGAGCAGTACTTC. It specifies CASSGMGEQYF.

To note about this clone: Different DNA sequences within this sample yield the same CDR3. The CDR3 spells CASSLLSGSYNEQFF. The CDR3 DNA reads TGTGCCAGCAGCTTACTAAGCGGTTCCTACAATGAGCAGTTCTTC. The chain joins TRBV7-9 to TRBJ2-1; perhaps TRBD2 as D (5 bases). CDR1 and CDR2 (germline): SEHNR, FQNEAQ (reference sequence). This CDR3 is built from 15 residues. V dropped 2 bases and J dropped 1 base, with 9 bases sitting between them.

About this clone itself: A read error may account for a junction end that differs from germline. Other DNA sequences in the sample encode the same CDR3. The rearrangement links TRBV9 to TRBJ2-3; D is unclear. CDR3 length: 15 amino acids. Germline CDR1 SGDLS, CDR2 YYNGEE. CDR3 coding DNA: TGTGCCAGCAGCCCTCGGACGGACCGCACCGATACGCAGTATTTT. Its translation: CASSPRTDRTDTQYF.

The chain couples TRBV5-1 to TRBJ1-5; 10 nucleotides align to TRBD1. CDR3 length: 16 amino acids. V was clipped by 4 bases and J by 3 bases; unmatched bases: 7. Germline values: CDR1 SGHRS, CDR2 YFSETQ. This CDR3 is CASSRGDRGLNQPQHF. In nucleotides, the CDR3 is TGCGCCAGCAGCCGAGGGGACAGGGGCCTCAATCAGCCCCAGCATTTT.

The CDR3 reads CASSQGRQGRSYEQYF. The CDR3 nucleotides read TGCGCCAGCAGCCAGGGGCGGCAGGGACGCTCCTACGAGCAGTACTTC. The chain joins TRBV4-1 to TRBJ2-7; tentatively, D is TRBD1 or TRBD2 (5 bases each). Trimming stripped 3 bases from V and 0 bases from J, with 15 bases between. The CDR3 runs 16 residues. The germline V gene has CDR1 MGHRA and CDR2 YSYEKL.

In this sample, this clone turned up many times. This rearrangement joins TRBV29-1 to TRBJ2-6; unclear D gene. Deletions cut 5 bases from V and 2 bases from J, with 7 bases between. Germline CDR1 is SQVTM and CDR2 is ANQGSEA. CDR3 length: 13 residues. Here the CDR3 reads CSVSRAGANVLTF. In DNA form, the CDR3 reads TGCAGCGTTAGTAGGGCTGGGGCCAACGTCCTGACTTTC. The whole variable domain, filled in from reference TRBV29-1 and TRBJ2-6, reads SAVISQKPSRDICQRGTSLTIQCQVDSQVTMMFWYRQQPGQSLTLIATANQGSEATYESGFVIDKFPISRPNLTFSTLTVSNMSPEDSSIYLCSVSRAGANVLTFGAGSRLTVL.

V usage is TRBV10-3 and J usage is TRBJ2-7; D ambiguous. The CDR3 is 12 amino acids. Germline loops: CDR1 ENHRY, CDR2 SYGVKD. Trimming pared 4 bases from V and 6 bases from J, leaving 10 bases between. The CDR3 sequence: CAISVVTGEQYF. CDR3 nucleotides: TGTGCCATCAGTGTCGTCACGGGCGAGCAGTACTTC.

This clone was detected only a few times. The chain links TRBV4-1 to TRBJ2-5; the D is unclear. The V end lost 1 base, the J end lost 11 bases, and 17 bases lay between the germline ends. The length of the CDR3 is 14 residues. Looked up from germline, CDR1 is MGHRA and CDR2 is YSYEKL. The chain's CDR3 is CASSQVGKAREQYF. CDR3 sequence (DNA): TGCGCCAGCAGCCAAGTAGGGAAAGCGCGAGAGCAGTACTTC.

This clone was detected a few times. CDR3 amino acids: CASSFPGQGQEKLFF. Written as DNA, the CDR3 is TGTGCCAGCAGTTTCCCGGGACAGGGACAAGAAAAACTGTTTTTT. The rearrangement uses TRBV28 and TRBJ1-4; 9 bases fit TRBD1. This CDR3 spans 15 amino acids. The germline CDR1 and CDR2 sequences are MDHEN and SYDVKM. V shed 3 bases and J 8 bases; nucleotides not matched to a gene: 7. The complete variable domain, with remaining parts taken from reference TRBV28 and TRBJ1-4, reads DVKVTQSSRYLVKRTGEKVFLECVQDMDHENMFWYRQDPGLGLRLIYFSYDVKMKEKGDIPEGYSVSREKKERFSLILESASTNQTSMYLCASSFPGQGQEKLFFGSGTQLSVL.

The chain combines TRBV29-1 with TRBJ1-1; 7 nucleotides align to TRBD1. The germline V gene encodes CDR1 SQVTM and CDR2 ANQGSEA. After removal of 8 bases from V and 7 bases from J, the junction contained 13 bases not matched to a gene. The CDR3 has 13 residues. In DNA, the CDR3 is TGCAGCACATCCCCAGGGGGACGTGGTGAAGCTTTCTTT. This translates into CSTSPGGRGEAFF.

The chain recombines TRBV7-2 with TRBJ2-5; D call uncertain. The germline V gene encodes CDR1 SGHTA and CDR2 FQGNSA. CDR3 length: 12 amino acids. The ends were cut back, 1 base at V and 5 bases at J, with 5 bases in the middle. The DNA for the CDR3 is TGTGCCAGCAGCTTAGTAGTGGAGACCCAGTACTTC. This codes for CASSLVVETQYF.

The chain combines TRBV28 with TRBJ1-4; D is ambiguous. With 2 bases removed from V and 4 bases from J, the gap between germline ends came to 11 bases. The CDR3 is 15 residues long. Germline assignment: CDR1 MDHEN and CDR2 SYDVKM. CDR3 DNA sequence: TGTGCCAGCAGTTTAATCTGGGGAGTTAATGAAAAACTGTTTTTT. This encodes CASSLIWGVNEKLFF.

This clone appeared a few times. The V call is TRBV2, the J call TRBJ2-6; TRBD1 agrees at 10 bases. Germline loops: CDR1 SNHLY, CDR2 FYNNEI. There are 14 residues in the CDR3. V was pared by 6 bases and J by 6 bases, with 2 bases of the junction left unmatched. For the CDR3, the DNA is TGTGCCAGCAGGAGACAGGGGGCGGCCAACGTCCTGACTTTC. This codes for CASRRQGAANVLTF.

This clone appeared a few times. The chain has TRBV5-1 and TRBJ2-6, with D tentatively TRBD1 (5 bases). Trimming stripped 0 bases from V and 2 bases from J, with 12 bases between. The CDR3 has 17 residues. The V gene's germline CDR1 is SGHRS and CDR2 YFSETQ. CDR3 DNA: TGCGCCAGCAGCTTGGAAGGGGTCAGAACTGGGGCCAACGTCCTGACTTTC. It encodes CASSLEGVRTGANVLTF.